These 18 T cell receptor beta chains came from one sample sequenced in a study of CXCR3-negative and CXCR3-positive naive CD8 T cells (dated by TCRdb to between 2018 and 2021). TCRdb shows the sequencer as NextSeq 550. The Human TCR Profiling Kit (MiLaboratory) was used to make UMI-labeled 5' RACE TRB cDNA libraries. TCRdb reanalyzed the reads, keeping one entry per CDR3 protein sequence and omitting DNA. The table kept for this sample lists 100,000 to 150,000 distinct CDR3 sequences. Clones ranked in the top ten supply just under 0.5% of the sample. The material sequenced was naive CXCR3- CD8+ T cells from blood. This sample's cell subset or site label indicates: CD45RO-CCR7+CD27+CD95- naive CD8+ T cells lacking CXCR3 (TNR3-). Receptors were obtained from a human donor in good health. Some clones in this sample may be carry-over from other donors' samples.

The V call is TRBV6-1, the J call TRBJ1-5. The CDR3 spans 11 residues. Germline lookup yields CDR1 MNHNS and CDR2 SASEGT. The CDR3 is CASTAVGPQHF.

The CDR3 protein is CASSEKDYSYEQYF. The rearrangement links TRBV12-3 or TRBV12-4 to TRBJ2-7; TCRdb names TRBD2, which stays unverified in the absence of DNA. The CDR3 has 14 amino acids.

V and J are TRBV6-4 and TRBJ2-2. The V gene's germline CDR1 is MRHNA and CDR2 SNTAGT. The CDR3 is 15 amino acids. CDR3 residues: CASSGGDRDTGELFF.

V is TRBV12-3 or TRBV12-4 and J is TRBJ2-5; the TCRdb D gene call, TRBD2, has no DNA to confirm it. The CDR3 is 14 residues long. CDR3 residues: CASSLSSTTETQYF.

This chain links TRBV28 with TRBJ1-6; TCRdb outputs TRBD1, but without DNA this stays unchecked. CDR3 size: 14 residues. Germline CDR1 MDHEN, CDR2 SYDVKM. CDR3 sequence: CASSLSSGRTPLHF. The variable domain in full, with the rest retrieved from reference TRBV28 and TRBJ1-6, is DVKVTQSSRYLVKRTGEKVFLECVQDMDHENMFWYRQDPGLGLRLIYFSYDVKMKEKGDIPEGYSVSREKKERFSLILESASTNQTSMYLCASSLSSGRTPLHFGNGTRLTVT.

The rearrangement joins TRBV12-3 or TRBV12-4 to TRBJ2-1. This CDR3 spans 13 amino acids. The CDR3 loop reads CASSSDGNNEQFF.

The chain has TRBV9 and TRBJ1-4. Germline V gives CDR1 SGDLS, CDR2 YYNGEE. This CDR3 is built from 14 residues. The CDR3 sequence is CASSVADNYEKLFF.

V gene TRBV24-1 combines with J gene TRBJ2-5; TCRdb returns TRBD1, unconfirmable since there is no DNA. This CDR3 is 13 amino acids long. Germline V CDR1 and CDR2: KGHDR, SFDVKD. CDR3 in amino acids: CATSDLDGKTQYF.

The CDR3 loop reads CASSRTSVETQYF. This chain uses TRBV5-6 with TRBJ2-5; the D call from TCRdb, TRBD2, cannot be confirmed without DNA. Germline loops: CDR1 SGHDT, CDR2 YYEEEE. The CDR3 sequence is 13 residues long.

CDR3 sequence: CASSLGLNEQFF. V is TRBV12-3 or TRBV12-4 and J is TRBJ2-1; no DNA is available, so the TRBD1 call from TCRdb remains unchecked. This CDR3 is 12 amino acids long.

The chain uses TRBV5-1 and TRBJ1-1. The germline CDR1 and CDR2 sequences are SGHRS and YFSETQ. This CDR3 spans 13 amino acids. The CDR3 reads CASSSIGLTEAFF.

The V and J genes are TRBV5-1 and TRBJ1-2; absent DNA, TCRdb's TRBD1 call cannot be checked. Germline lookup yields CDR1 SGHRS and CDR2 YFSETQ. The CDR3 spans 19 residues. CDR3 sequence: CASSLWGPEVGQGYYGYTF. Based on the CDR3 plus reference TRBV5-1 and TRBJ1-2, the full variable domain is KAGVTQTPRYLIKTRGQQVTLSCSPISGHRSVSWYQQTPGQGLQFLFEYFSETQRNKGNFPGRFSGRQFSNSRSEMNVSTLELGDSALYLCASSLWGPEVGQGYYGYTFGSGTRLTVV.

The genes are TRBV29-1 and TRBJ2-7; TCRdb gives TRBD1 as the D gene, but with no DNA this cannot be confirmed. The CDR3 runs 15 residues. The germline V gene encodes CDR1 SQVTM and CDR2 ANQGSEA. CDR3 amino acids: CSVSTPGQGTYEQYF.

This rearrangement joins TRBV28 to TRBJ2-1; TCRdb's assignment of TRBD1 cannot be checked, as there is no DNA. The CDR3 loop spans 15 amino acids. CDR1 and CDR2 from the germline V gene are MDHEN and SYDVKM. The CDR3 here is CASSFIGQGAPEQFF. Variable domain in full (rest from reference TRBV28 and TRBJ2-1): DVKVTQSSRYLVKRTGEKVFLECVQDMDHENMFWYRQDPGLGLRLIYFSYDVKMKEKGDIPEGYSVSREKKERFSLILESASTNQTSMYLCASSFIGQGAPEQFFGPGTRLTVL.

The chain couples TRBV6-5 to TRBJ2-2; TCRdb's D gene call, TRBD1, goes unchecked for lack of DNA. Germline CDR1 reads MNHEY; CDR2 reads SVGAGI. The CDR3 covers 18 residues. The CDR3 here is CASSYFRTEHANTGELFF.

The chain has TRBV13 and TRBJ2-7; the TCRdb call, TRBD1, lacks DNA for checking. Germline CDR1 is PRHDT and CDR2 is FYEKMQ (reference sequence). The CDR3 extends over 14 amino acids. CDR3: CASSLVSGSYEQYF.

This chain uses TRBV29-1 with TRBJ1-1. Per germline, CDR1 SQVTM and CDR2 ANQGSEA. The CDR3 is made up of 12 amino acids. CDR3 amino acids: CSVPDDGLVAFF.

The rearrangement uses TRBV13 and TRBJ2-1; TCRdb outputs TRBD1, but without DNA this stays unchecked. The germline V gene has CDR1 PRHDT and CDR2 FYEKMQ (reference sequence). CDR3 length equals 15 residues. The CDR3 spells CASSLRDRGSNEQFF. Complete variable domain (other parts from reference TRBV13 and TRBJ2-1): AAGVIQSPRHLIKEKRETATLKCYPIPRHDTVYWYQQGPGQDPQFLISFYEKMQSDKGSIPDRFSAQQFSDYHSELNMSSLELGDSALYFCASSLRDRGSNEQFFGPGTRLTVL.